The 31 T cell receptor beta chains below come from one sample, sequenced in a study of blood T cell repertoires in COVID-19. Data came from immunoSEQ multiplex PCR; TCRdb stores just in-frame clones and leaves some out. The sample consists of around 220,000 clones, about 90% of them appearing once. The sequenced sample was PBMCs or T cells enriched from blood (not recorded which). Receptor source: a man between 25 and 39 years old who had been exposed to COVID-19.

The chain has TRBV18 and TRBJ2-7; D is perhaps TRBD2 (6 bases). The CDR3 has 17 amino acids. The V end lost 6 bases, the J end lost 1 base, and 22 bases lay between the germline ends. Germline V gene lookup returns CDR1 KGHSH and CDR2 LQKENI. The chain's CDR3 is CASSGGEWGRRSYEQYF. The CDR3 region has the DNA TGTGCCAGCTCGGGGGGAGAGTGGGGAAGACGGTCCTACGAGCAGTACTTC.

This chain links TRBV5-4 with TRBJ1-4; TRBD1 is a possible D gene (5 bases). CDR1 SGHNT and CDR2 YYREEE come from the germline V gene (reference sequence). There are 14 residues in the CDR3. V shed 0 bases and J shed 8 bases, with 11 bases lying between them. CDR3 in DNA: TGTGCCAGCAGCTTGGAAGGGGCGAAGGAAAAACTGTTTTTT. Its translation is CASSLEGAKEKLFF. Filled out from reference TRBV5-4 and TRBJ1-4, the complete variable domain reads ETGVTQSPTHLIKTRGQQVTLRCSSQSGHNTVSWYQQALGQGPQFIFQYYREEENGRGNFPPRFSGLQFPNYSSELNVNALELDDSALYLCASSLEGAKEKLFFGSGTQLSVL.

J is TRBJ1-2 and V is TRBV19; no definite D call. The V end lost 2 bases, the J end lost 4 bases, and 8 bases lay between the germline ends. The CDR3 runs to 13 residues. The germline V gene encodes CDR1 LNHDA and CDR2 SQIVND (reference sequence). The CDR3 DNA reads TGTGCCAGTAGTATACGAGGGAGCTATGGCTACACCTTC. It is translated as CASSIRGSYGYTF. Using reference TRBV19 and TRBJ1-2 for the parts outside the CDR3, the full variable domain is DGGITQSPKYLFRKEGQNVTLSCEQNLNHDAMYWYRQDPGQGLRLIYYSQIVNDFQKGDIAEGYSVSREKKESFPLTVTSAQKNPTAFYLCASSIRGSYGYTFGSGTRLTVV.

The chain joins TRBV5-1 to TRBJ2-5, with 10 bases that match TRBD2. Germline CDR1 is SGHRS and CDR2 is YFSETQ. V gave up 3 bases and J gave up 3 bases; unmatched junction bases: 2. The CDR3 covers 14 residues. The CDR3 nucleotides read TGCGCCAGCAGCTCCACTAGCGGGGAAGAGACCCAGTACTTC. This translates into CASSSTSGEETQYF.

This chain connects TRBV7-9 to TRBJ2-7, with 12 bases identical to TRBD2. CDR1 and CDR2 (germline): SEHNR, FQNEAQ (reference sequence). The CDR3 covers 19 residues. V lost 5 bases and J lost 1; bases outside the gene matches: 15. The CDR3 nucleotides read TGTGCCAGCAGCCCTCCTCGGCTAGCGGGGGGGCCAGTATCCTACGAGCAGTACTTC. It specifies CASSPPRLAGGPVSYEQYF.

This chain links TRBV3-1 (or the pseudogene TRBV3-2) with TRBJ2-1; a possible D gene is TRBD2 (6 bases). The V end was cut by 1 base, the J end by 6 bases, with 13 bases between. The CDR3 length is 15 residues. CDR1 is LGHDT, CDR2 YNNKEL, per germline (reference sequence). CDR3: CASSQGGDAANEQFF. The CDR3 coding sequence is TGTGCCAGCAGCCAAGGGGGGGATGCGGCCAATGAGCAGTTCTTC.

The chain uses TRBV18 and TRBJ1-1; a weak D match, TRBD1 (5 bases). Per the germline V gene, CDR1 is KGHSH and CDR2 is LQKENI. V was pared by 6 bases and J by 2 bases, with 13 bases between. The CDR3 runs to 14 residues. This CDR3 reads CASSPGGANTEAFF. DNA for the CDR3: TGTGCCAGCTCCCCCGGGGGAGCCAACACTGAAGCTTTCTTT.

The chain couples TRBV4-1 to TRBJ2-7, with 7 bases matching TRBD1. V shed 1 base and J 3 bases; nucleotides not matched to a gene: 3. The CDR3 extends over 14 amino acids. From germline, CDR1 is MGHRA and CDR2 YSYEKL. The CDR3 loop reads CASSQGTGNYEQYF. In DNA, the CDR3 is TGCGCCAGCAGCCAAGGGACAGGAAACTACGAGCAGTACTTC.

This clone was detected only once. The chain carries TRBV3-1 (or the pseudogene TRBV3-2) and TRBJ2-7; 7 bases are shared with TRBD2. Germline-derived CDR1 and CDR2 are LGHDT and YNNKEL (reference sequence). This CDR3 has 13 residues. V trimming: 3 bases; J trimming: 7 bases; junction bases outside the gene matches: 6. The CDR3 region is CASSQGRGLEQYF. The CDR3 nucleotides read TGTGCCAGCAGCCAGGGGAGGGGTTTAGAGCAGTACTTC.

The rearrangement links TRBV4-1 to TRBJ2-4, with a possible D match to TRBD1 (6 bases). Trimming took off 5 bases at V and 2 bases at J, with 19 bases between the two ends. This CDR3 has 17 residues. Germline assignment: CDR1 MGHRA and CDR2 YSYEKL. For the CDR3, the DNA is TGCGCCAGCAGCTTTTCCGTACTTGGACAGCCCAAAAACATTCAGTACTTC. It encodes CASSFSVLGQPKNIQYF.

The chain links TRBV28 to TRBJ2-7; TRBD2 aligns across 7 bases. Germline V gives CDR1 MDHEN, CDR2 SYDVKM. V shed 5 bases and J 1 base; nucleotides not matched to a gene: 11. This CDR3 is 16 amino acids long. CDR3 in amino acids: CASSPRSWGGSYEQYF. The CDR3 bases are TGTGCCAGCAGTCCGCGGTCTTGGGGGGGTTCCTACGAGCAGTACTTC.

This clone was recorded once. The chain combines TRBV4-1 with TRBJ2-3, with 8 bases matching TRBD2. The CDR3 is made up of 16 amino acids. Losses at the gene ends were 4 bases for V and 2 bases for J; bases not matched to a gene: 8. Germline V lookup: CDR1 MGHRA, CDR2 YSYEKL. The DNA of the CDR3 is TGCGCCAGCAGCCCCCCGGTCGGGGGGGCCACAGATACGCAGTATTTT. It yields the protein CASSPPVGGATDTQYF.

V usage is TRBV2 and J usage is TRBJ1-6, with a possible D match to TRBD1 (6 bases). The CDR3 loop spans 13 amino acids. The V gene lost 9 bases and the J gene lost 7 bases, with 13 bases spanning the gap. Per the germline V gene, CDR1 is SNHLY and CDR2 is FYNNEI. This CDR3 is CAREDSNNSPLHF. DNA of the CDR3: TGTGCCAGAGAGGACAGTAACAATTCACCCCTCCACTTT.

CDR3 in amino acids: CASSLDRVRVVSTGELFF. The CDR3 DNA sequence: TGTGCCAGCAGCCTGGACAGGGTACGAGTTGTGAGCACCGGGGAGCTGTTTTTT. This chain links TRBV6-2 or TRBV6-3 with TRBJ2-2; 8 bases match TRBD1. The CDR3 spans 18 residues. In germline, CDR1 is MNHEY, CDR2 SVGEGT. V shed 6 bases, J shed 4 bases, and the junction held 16 bases outside the gene matches.

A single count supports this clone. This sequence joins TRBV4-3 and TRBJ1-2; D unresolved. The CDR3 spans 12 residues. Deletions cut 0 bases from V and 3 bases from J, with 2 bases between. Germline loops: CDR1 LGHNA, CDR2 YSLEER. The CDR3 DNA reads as TGCGCCAGCAGCCAAGACTACTATGGCTACACCTTC. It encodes CASSQDYYGYTF.

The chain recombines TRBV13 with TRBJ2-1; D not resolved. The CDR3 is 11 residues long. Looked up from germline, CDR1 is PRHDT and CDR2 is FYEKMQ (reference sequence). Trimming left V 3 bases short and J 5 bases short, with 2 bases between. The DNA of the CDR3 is TGTGCCAGCAGCTTCGACAATGAGCAGTTCTTC. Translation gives CASSFDNEQFF.

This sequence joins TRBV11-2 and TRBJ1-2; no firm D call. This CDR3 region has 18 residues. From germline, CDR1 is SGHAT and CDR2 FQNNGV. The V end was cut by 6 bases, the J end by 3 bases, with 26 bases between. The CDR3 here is CASSGDWTSRIEDYGYTF. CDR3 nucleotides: TGTGCCAGCAGTGGGGATTGGACTTCCCGAATAGAGGACTATGGCTACACCTTC.

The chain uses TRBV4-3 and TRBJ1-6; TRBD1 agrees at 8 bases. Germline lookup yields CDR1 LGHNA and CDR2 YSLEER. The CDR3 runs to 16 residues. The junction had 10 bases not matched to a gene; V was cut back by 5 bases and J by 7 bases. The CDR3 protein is CASSTTRDRRNSPLHF. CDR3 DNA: TGCGCCAGCAGCACGACCCGGGACAGGAGGAATTCACCCCTCCACTTT.

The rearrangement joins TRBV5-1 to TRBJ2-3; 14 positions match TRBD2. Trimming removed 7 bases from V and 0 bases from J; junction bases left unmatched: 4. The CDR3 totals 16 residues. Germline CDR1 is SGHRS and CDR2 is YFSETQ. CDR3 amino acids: CASGLAGGLSTDTQYF. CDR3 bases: TGCGCCAGCGGACTAGCGGGGGGACTAAGCACAGATACGCAGTATTTT.

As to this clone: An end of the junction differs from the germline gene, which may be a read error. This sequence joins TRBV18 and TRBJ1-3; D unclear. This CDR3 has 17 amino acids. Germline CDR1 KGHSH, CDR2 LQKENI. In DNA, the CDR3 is TGTGCCAGTTCACCAGGAGACGGCAGTTTCTCTGGAAACACCATATATTTT. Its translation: CASSPGDGSFSGNTIYF. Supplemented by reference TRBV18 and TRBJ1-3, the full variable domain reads NAGVMQNPRHLVRRRGQEARLRCSPMKGHSHVYWYRQLPEEGLKFMVYLQKENIIDESGMPKERFSAEFPKEGPSILRIQQVVRGDSAAYFCASSPGDGSFSGNTIYFGEGSWLTVV.

CDR3: CASSFSGNEKLFF. In DNA, the CDR3 is TGTGCCAGCAGCTTTTCGGGGAATGAAAAACTGTTTTTT. This chain links TRBV7-9 with TRBJ1-4; no firm D call. The germline V gene encodes CDR1 SEHNR and CDR2 FQNEAQ (reference sequence). CDR3 length: 13 amino acids. Trimming removed 3 bases at V and 5 bases at J, with 7 bases between. Supplemented by reference TRBV7-9 and TRBJ1-4, the full variable domain reads DTGVSQNPRHKITKRGQNVTFRCDPISEHNRLYWYRQTLGQGPEFLTYFQNEAQLEKSRLLSDRFSAERPKGSFSTLEIQRTEQGDSAMYLCASSFSGNEKLFFGSGTQLSVL.

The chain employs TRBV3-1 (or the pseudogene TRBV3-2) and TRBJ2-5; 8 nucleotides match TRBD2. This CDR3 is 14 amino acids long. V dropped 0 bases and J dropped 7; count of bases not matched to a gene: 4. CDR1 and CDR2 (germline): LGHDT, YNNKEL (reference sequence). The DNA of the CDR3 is TGTGCCAGCAGCCAAGATCCGGGGGGGAGGACCCAGTACTTC. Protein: CASSQDPGGRTQYF.

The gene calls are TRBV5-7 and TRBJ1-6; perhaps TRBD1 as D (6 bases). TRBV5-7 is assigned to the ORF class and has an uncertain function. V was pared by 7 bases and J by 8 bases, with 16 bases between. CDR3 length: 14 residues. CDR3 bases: TGTGCCAGCGGAGTTAGGGGGAGAGATTCACCCCTCCACTTT. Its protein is CASGVRGRDSPLHF.

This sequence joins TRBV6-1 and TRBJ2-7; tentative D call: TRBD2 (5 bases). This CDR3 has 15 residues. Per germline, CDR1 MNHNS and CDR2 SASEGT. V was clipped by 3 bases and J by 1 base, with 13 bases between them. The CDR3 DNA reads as TGTGCCAGCAGTGACCCCTTGGAGGCGTCCTACGAGCAGTACTTC. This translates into CASSDPLEASYEQYF.

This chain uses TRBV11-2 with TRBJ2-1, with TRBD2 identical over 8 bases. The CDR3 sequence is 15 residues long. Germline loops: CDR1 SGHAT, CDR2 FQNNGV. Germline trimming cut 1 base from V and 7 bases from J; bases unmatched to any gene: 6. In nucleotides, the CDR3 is TGTGCCAGCAGCTTAGTGGGGACTAGGGGTAATGAGCAGTTCTTC. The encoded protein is CASSLVGTRGNEQFF.

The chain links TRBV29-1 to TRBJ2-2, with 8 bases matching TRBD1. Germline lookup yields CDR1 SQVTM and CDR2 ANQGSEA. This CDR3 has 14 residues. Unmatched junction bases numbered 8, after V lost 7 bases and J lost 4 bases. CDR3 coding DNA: TGCAGCGGTCAGGGGGCTGGGGGCACCGGGGAGCTGTTTTTT. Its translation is CSGQGAGGTGELFF.

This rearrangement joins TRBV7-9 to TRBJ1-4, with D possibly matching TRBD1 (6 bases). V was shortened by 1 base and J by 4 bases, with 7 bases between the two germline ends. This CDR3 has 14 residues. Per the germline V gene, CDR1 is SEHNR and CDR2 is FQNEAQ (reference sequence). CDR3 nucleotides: TGTGCCAGCAGCTTAGGCAGGGGTAATGAAAAACTGTTTTTT. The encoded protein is CASSLGRGNEKLFF.

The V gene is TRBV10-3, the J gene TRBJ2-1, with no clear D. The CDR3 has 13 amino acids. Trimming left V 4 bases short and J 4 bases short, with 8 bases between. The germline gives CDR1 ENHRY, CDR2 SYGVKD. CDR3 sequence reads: CAISGPPYNEQFF. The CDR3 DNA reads TGTGCCATCAGTGGTCCTCCTTACAATGAGCAGTTCTTC.

The CDR3 here is CASSFGDYSNQPQHF. The CDR3 DNA sequence: TGTGCCAGCAGCTTCGGGGACTATAGCAATCAGCCCCAGCATTTT. The J gene is TRBJ1-5, the V gene TRBV7-9; D possibly corresponds to TRBD1 (5 bases). Trimming shortened V by 3 bases and J by 0 bases, and 9 bases separated the two germline ends. Germline V gene data show CDR1 as SEHNR and CDR2 as FQNEAQ (reference sequence). CDR3 length: 15 amino acids.

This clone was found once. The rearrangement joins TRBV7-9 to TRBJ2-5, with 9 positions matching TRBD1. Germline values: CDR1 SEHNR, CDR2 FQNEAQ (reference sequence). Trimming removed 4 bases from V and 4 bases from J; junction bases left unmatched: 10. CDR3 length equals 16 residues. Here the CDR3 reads CASSSLRQGVGETQYF. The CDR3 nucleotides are TGTGCCAGCAGCTCCCTCAGACAGGGGGTAGGAGAGACCCAGTACTTC. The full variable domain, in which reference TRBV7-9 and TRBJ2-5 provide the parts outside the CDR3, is DTGVSQNPRHKITKRGQNVTFRCDPISEHNRLYWYRQTLGQGPEFLTYFQNEAQLEKSRLLSDRFSAERPKGSFSTLEIQRTEQGDSAMYLCASSSLRQGVGETQYFGPGTRLLVL.

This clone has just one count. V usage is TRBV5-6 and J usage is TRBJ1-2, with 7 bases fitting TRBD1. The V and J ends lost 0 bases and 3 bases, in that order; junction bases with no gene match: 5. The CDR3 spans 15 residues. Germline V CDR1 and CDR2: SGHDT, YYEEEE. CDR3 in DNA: TGTGCCAGCAGCTTGGTGGGACAGATTCACTATGGCTACACCTTC. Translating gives CASSLVGQIHYGYTF.